This TCR beta chain was sequenced for a study of T cells in Graves' hyperthyroidism and ophthalmopathy (dated by TCRdb to about 2019). Background for the entire study: Peripheral blood samples were taken at the time of initial diagnosis, prior to any treatment. According to the paper, TCR Vbeta CDR3 sequencing was carried out on 120 to 150 peripheral blood samples, which came from fewer than 50 ophthalmopathy, under 85 hyperthyroidism and approximately 17 progressor patients. In addition, the study compared T-cell repertoires in thyroid tissue and in blood from about 6 Graves' hyperthyroidism patients. Following sampling, methimazole starting at 30 mg daily was given to hyperthyroidism patients, and high-dose intravenous methylprednisolone was given to ophthalmopathy patients. Prospective prediction of ophthalmopathy was tested in an independent validation cohort consisting of under 20 hyperthyroidism patients and around 17 patients who later progressed to ophthalmopathy. TCR V-J signatures able to tell the groups apart were searched for in a discovery cohort of 95 or so patients, of whom more than 40 had Graves' ophthalmopathy and about 60 had stable Graves' hyperthyroidism. The 100 discovery patients were randomly split 7:3 into training and test sets.

The hyperthyroidism patients were between 18 and 65 years old and newly diagnosed, with a disease duration of less than 2 months. Exclusion was applied to patients with uncontrolled infections, other autoimmune diseases, pregnancy or lactation. Diagnoses were based on clinical symptoms, serum thyroxine and TRAb, thyroid ultrasound and orbital computed tomography. For progressor patients, blood was drawn at the first diagnosis of hyperthyroidism, before any ophthalmopathy symptoms had appeared. PBMCs were separated from under 11 ml of fresh peripheral blood using Ficoll-Paque density gradient centrifugation. Progressor patients were defined as those initially diagnosed with Graves' hyperthyroidism in whom ophthalmopathy developed during follow-up. Total RNA was extracted with Trizol reagent, and quality was checked on an Agilent 2100 Bioanalyzer. This clonotype was observed at least ten times. The antigen this receptor binds is unknown. The input lacks base qualities; no much larger clone sits a single base away.

The TCR beta CDR3 regions were amplified from RNA transcripts. The TCR CDR3 was subjected to a first round of RT-PCR using the HTBI primer set and the Qiagen OneStep RT-PCR kit. A second multiplex PCR round built the libraries, followed by size selection and purification. The libraries were sequenced on an Illumina HiSeq2000 using paired-end 100 bp reads. On the study's bioinformatics: SOAPnuke was used to process the raw data, removing reads that contained adapters or uncalled bases, had a mean Phred below 15, or lacked an exact match to the constant primer or identifier. COPE v1.2.5 was used to merge high-quality paired reads, and clonotypes were defined as unique nucleotide sequences. MiTCR v1.1 was used to align clonotypes to the IMGT TRBV, TRBD and TRBJ reference segments. Analysis was restricted to V-J combinations with a frequency above 0.0001, which covered 99.2% of repertoires. The TCS score was defined as the ratio of F50 (clonal expansion) to E x V (chaos), calculated using BLOSUM62-based TCRdist between CDR3 peptides within each V-J. Welch's t-statistics and random forest reduced several hundred V-J features to about 13, which were used in a naive Bayes classifier (R e1071). TCRdb took the public reads, trimmed them with fastp at Q25, ran MiXCR for clone calling and kept in-frame beta chains. Rows merge per CDR3 protein into single entries with the most common DNA and genes. What appears here as the V and J calls and clone size reflects TCRdb's work, not the paper's. The sample table shows hundreds of thousands of distinct CDR3 sequences, and over 11% are seen once. About 5.8% of the sample is held by the ten biggest clonotypes.

What the work shows at the level of the full study, not this receptor alone: Sample size was not statistically predetermined, and blinding of investigators to group allocation was not performed. During validation, the model predicted progression to ophthalmopathy a median of about 6.3 months ahead of onset, with almost 71% sensitivity and roughly 72% specificity. Most expanded thyroid clonotypes (frequency above 0.001) were also detected in blood, suggesting blood repertoires may reflect thyroid immune responses. Ophthalmopathy was separated from stable hyperthyroidism by a 13 V-J signature model, with around 90% sensitivity and approximately 84% specificity obtained in cross-validation and 80%/75% obtained in testing.

CDR1 and CDR2, looked up from the germline V gene, are SGDLS and YYNGEE. V loses 0 bases at its end and J loses 7 bases; junction bases beyond the gene matches: 11. The CDR3 sequence holds 17 residues, the cysteine and phenylalanine included. Only the CDR3 DNA stays, 51 bases, in frame from base 1. The material sequenced was blood. This clonotype was sampled from a woman under 40 with Graves' hyperthyroidism that later progressed to Graves' ophthalmopathy. The chain was built from TRBV9 and TRBJ2-1, with 9 junctional bases fitting TRBD1. The CDR3 region has the sequence CASSVDLTTGGRNEQFF. Here is the DNA: TGTGCCAGCAGCGTAGACTTAACGACAGGGGGACGGAATGAGCAGTTCTTC.